The rows below give T cell receptor beta chains drawn from one sample of a study of T-cell reconstitution after alpha-beta-depleted transplantation in children. TCRdb ran MiXCR on the PCR reads and lists one entry per CDR3 protein. The table includes hundreds of thousands of distinct CDR3 sequences, 10% to 15% detected once. Source: PBMCs, mostly from graft donor cells, taken 360 days after TCRalphabeta/CD19-depleted stem cell transplant. The receptor set was obtained from a male patient aged 10 to 17 who had a stem cell transplant for acute myeloid leukemia, so the T cells may come from the graft donor. The CDR3 runs from the conserved cysteine through the conserved F or W. Each record gives: clone size, CDR3 length, J gene, D gene, V gene, CDR3 DNA, CDR3 protein. D genes are given only for firm matches. Only part of the rows carry a size: once, few, many, or a class if the clone is expanded.

abundance: -
len: 16
j_gene: TRBJ2-7
d_gene: TRBD2
v_gene: TRBV28
CDR3nt: TGTGCCAGCAGTTTTCGGACTAGCGGCAGCTCCTACGAGCAGTACTTC
CDR3aa: CASSFRTSGSSYEQYF

abundance: -
len: 13
j_gene: TRBJ2-7
d_gene: -
v_gene: TRBV20-1
CDR3nt: TGCAGTGCGTGGATCGGCGGGCCTTACGAGCAGTACTTC
CDR3aa: CSAWIGGPYEQYF

abundance: few
len: 14
j_gene: TRBJ2-3
d_gene: -
v_gene: TRBV29-1
CDR3nt: TGCAGTAGTAGCGTCGGGGTTAGCACAGATACGCAGTATTTT
CDR3aa: CSSSVGVSTDTQYF

abundance: few
len: 16
j_gene: TRBJ2-3
d_gene: -
v_gene: TRBV27
CDR3nt: TGTGCCAGCAGTAGCGCAGGGGGAGGGGGGACAGATACGCAGTATTTT
CDR3aa: CASSSAGGGGTDTQYF

abundance: -
len: 17
j_gene: TRBJ2-5
d_gene: TRBD1
v_gene: TRBV2
CDR3nt: TGTGCCAGCAGTGAGGGGACAGGGAGAGGGAGGGCAGAGACCCAGTACTTC
CDR3aa: CASSEGTGRGRAETQYF

abundance: -
len: 17
j_gene: TRBJ2-7
d_gene: TRBD2
v_gene: TRBV28
CDR3nt: TGTGCCAGCAGTTTCCCCGCGGGTAGCGGGACCCCCTACGAGCAGTACTTC
CDR3aa: CASSFPAGSGTPYEQYF

abundance: -
len: 13
j_gene: TRBJ2-4
d_gene: TRBD2
v_gene: TRBV20-1
CDR3nt: TGCAGTGCTAGAGTTGGACTAGCGGGAGGGTGCGACTTC
CDR3aa: CSARVGLAGGCDF

abundance: many
len: 13
j_gene: TRBJ2-3
d_gene: TRBD1
v_gene: TRBV5-1
CDR3nt: TGCGCCAGCAGCTGGACAGGAGACACAGAGCAGTATTTT
CDR3aa: CASSWTGDTEQYF

abundance: -
len: 16
j_gene: TRBJ2-7
d_gene: TRBD1
v_gene: TRBV6-2/TRBV6-3
CDR3nt: TGTGCCAGCAGTTACCGCTCCCAGGGGGACACCTACGAGCAGTACTTC
CDR3aa: CASSYRSQGDTYEQYF

abundance: -
len: 14
j_gene: TRBJ2-7
d_gene: -
v_gene: TRBV3-1
CDR3nt: TGTGCCAGCAGCCAAGACGCGGCTAGCTACGAGCAGTACTTC
CDR3aa: CASSQDAASYEQYF

abundance: -
len: 12
j_gene: TRBJ1-2
d_gene: -
v_gene: TRBV5-1
CDR3nt: TGCGCCAGCAGCTGGGGACAAGATGGCTACACCTTC
CDR3aa: CASSWGQDGYTF

abundance: -
len: 14
j_gene: TRBJ2-7
d_gene: -
v_gene: TRBV18
CDR3nt: TGTGCCAGCTCACCGAGGGCACACAGCTACGAGCAGTACTTC
CDR3aa: CASSPRAHSYEQYF

abundance: -
len: 18
j_gene: TRBJ2-1
d_gene: TRBD2
v_gene: TRBV9
CDR3nt: TGTGCCAGCAGCGTAGGGATGACTAGCGGGAACCCACCCAATGAGCAGTTCTTC
CDR3aa: CASSVGMTSGNPPNEQFF

abundance: many
len: 13
j_gene: TRBJ1-1
d_gene: -
v_gene: TRBV12-3/TRBV12-4
CDR3nt: TGTGCCAGCAGGACTACGATGAGCACTGAAGCTTTCTTT
CDR3aa: CASRTTMSTEAFF

abundance: -
len: 14
j_gene: TRBJ2-5
d_gene: -
v_gene: TRBV20-1
CDR3nt: TGCAGTGCTAGTTGGCCAGGGGTAGAAGAGACCCAGTACTTC
CDR3aa: CSASWPGVEETQYF

abundance: few
len: 10
j_gene: TRBJ1-1
d_gene: -
v_gene: TRBV20-1
CDR3nt: TGCAGTGCCACCTCTAGGGGAGCTTTCTTT
CDR3aa: CSATSRGAFF

abundance: -
len: 15
j_gene: TRBJ2-1
d_gene: -
v_gene: TRBV27
CDR3nt: TGTGCCAGCAGTTTCTCGGGTGAACCCCAAAATGAGCAGTTCTTC
CDR3aa: CASSFSGEPQNEQFF

abundance: many
len: 12
j_gene: TRBJ2-7
d_gene: -
v_gene: TRBV28
CDR3nt: TGTGCCAGCAGCCTCTTTAACTACGAGCAGTACTTC
CDR3aa: CASSLFNYEQYF

abundance: -
len: 13
j_gene: TRBJ2-7
d_gene: -
v_gene: TRBV7-6
CDR3nt: TGTGCCAGCAGCTTATCAGGGGCGAAGGAGCAGTACTTC
CDR3aa: CASSLSGAKEQYF

abundance: -
len: 15
j_gene: TRBJ1-5
d_gene: -
v_gene: TRBV12-3/TRBV12-4
CDR3nt: TGTGCCAGCAGTTTATCGCCAGAAGGCAATCAGCCCCAGCATTTT
CDR3aa: CASSLSPEGNQPQHF

abundance: many
len: 13
j_gene: TRBJ2-5
d_gene: -
v_gene: TRBV12-3/TRBV12-4
CDR3nt: TGTGCCAGCAGCGGGGACCCCCAAGAGACCCAGTACTTC
CDR3aa: CASSGDPQETQYF

abundance: once
len: 12
j_gene: TRBJ2-1
d_gene: -
v_gene: TRBV6-6
CDR3nt: TGTGCCAGCAGTTACTTACTAGAGCAGCAGTTCTTC
CDR3aa: CASSYLLEQQFF

abundance: -
len: 13
j_gene: TRBJ2-5
d_gene: TRBD2
v_gene: TRBV6-2/TRBV6-3
CDR3nt: TGTGCCAGACCGGGACTAGGAGGAGAGACCCAGTACTTC
CDR3aa: CARPGLGGETQYF

abundance: -
len: 18
j_gene: TRBJ2-3
d_gene: TRBD2
v_gene: TRBV7-3
CDR3nt: TGTGCCAGCAGCTTTATCATCTTGGGGGGGAGCTGGACAGATACGCAGTATTTT
CDR3aa: CASSFIILGGSWTDTQYF

abundance: -
len: 13
j_gene: TRBJ1-5
d_gene: TRBD1
v_gene: TRBV2
CDR3nt: TGTGCCAGCAGACAGGGGGCGAATCAGCCCCAGCATTTT
CDR3aa: CASRQGANQPQHF

abundance: -
len: 11
j_gene: TRBJ2-3
d_gene: -
v_gene: TRBV28
CDR3nt: TGTGCCAGCAGCGACCCCGCCAGAGAGTATTTT
CDR3aa: CASSDPAREYF

abundance: -
len: 15
j_gene: TRBJ2-2
d_gene: TRBD2
v_gene: TRBV5-1
CDR3nt: TGCGCCAGCAGCTTACTAGCGATCGGCACCGGGGAGCTGTTTTTT
CDR3aa: CASSLLAIGTGELFF

abundance: -
len: 16
j_gene: TRBJ1-5
d_gene: -
v_gene: TRBV27
CDR3nt: TGTGCCAGCAGTTTACTCCCGAGAGGGTTCAATCAGCCCCAGCATTTT
CDR3aa: CASSLLPRGFNQPQHF

abundance: -
len: 13
j_gene: TRBJ2-1
d_gene: -
v_gene: TRBV20-1
CDR3nt: TGCAGTGGGAAGACTAGCTCCTACAATGAGCAGTTCTTC
CDR3aa: CSGKTSSYNEQFF

abundance: -
len: 14
j_gene: TRBJ2-7
d_gene: -
v_gene: TRBV12-3/TRBV12-4
CDR3nt: TGTGCCAGCAGTTTAGATAGGGGGGTCTACGAGCAGTACTTC
CDR3aa: CASSLDRGVYEQYF

abundance: -
len: 12
j_gene: TRBJ1-2
d_gene: -
v_gene: TRBV9
CDR3nt: TGTGCCAGCAGCCATACTATGGGGGGCTACACCTTC
CDR3aa: CASSHTMGGYTF

abundance: -
len: 15
j_gene: TRBJ2-4
d_gene: -
v_gene: TRBV20-1
CDR3nt: TGCAGTGCTAGAGCAAATGGAAAGGGTTCAAACATTCAGTACTTC
CDR3aa: CSARANGKGSNIQYF

abundance: few
len: 12
j_gene: TRBJ2-7
d_gene: TRBD2
v_gene: TRBV20-1
CDR3nt: TGCAGGGGGGGGAGATCGTTACTCGAGCAGTACTTC
CDR3aa: CRGGRSLLEQYF

abundance: many
len: 15
j_gene: TRBJ1-3
d_gene: TRBD1
v_gene: TRBV12-3/TRBV12-4
CDR3nt: TGTGCCAGCAGTTTAGACAGGGGGCCTGGAAACACCATATATTTT
CDR3aa: CASSLDRGPGNTIYF

abundance: -
len: 16
j_gene: TRBJ2-4
d_gene: TRBD1
v_gene: TRBV2
CDR3nt: TGTGCCAGCAGGAGGGACAGGGGATTTGCCAAAAACATTCAGTACTTC
CDR3aa: CASRRDRGFAKNIQYF

abundance: few
len: 15
j_gene: TRBJ2-7
d_gene: TRBD2
v_gene: TRBV20-1
CDR3nt: TGCAGTGCTAGAGATCACCGGGAGGGCCCTTACGAGCAGTACTTC
CDR3aa: CSARDHREGPYEQYF

abundance: few
len: 12
j_gene: TRBJ1-5
d_gene: -
v_gene: TRBV7-9
CDR3nt: TGTGCCAGCAGCTATGTATCCCAGCCCCAGCATTTT
CDR3aa: CASSYVSQPQHF

abundance: few
len: 17
j_gene: TRBJ2-1
d_gene: TRBD1
v_gene: TRBV5-1
CDR3nt: TGCGCCAGCAGCTCGGGTGAGGGGGCGCCCTTCTACAATGAGCAGTTCTTC
CDR3aa: CASSSGEGAPFYNEQFF

abundance: few
len: 16
j_gene: TRBJ2-1
d_gene: TRBD2
v_gene: TRBV20-1
CDR3nt: TGCAGTGCTAGAGATTGGCGGGAGGGCCCTCGCAATGAGCAGTTCTTC
CDR3aa: CSARDWREGPRNEQFF

abundance: few
len: 16
j_gene: TRBJ2-1
d_gene: -
v_gene: TRBV15
CDR3nt: TGTGCCACCAGCAGACAGGCAGGGGCCTCTTACAATGAGCAGTTCTTC
CDR3aa: CATSRQAGASYNEQFF

abundance: -
len: 13
j_gene: TRBJ1-5
d_gene: -
v_gene: TRBV12-3/TRBV12-4
CDR3nt: TGTGCCAGCACCGGACACAGCAATCAGCCCCAGCATTTT
CDR3aa: CASTGHSNQPQHF

abundance: few
len: 16
j_gene: TRBJ2-4
d_gene: -
v_gene: TRBV5-1
CDR3nt: TGCGCCAGCAGCTTTGGACCCGACAGGCTCGGAAACATTCAGTACTTC
CDR3aa: CASSFGPDRLGNIQYF

abundance: many
len: 14
j_gene: TRBJ2-3
d_gene: -
v_gene: TRBV5-1
CDR3nt: TGCGCCAGCAGCTTGGGGCCGGGGGCAGATACGCAGTATTTT
CDR3aa: CASSLGPGADTQYF

abundance: -
len: 13
j_gene: TRBJ2-3
d_gene: -
v_gene: TRBV2
CDR3nt: TGTGCCAGCGTCCCCCACAGCATTTATACGCAGTATTTT
CDR3aa: CASVPHSIYTQYF

abundance: few
len: 13
j_gene: TRBJ2-5
d_gene: -
v_gene: TRBV29-1
CDR3nt: TGCAGCGTTGAAGAAGGACTGCAAGAGACCCAGTACTTC
CDR3aa: CSVEEGLQETQYF